This is a list of T cell receptor beta chains from one sample in a study of T-cell reconstitution after alpha-beta-depleted transplantation in children. TCRdb itself ran the PCR reads through MiXCR, one entry per CDR3 protein. The repertoire consists of about 300,000 distinct CDR3 sequences, with almost 8% occurring once and the leading ten covering around 10%. This specimen was peripheral blood, taken 360 days after TCRalphabeta/CD19-depleted stem cell transplant. The receptors shown here come from a female patient aged 2 to 10 who had a stem cell transplant for Fanconi anemia, so the T cells may come from the graft donor. Both conserved end residues are part of each CDR3. The D gene is left open where the match is weak. Size is omitted from some rows. Given values are once, few, many or a class for expanded clones.

CDR3 DNA	CDR3 protein	J gene	clone size	V gene	D gene
TGTGCCAGCAGCTTTCCCGGGGCTGGTTTGGCGGGGGGGGCCTACAATGAGCAGTTCTTC	CASSFPGAGLAGGAYNEQFF	TRBJ2-1	few	TRBV5-6	TRBD2
TGTGCCAGCAGTACGCAGGGTCCCTCACGGGGCTACACCTTC	CASSTQGPSRGYTF	TRBJ1-2	many	TRBV28	-
TGTGCCAGCAGTGAAACAGCTTTTGGGACAGGGAGTGAAAAACTGTTTTTT	CASSETAFGTGSEKLFF	TRBJ1-4	few	TRBV2	TRBD1
TGTGCCAGCAGCTTCGCCCGCGGACTAGAATACAATGAGCAGTTCTTC	CASSFARGLEYNEQFF	TRBJ2-1	few	TRBV5-8	TRBD2
TGTGCCAGCAGCCGGGGACCGGGACTTCCCCAGGGCACAGATACGCAGTATTTT	CASSRGPGLPQGTDTQYF	TRBJ2-3	many	TRBV3-1	-
TGTGCCAGCAGCCAAGATTTCGGCGTCAATGAGCAGTTCTTC	CASSQDFGVNEQFF	TRBJ2-1	many	TRBV4-2	-
TGTGCCAGCAGTGATCAGGCGCTGTTCCTCTCGGGGGAGACCCAGTACTTC	CASSDQALFLSGETQYF	TRBJ2-5	many	TRBV25-1	-
TGCGCCAGCAGCCCCATCGGAGGGGAGAACACTGAAGCTTTCTTT	CASSPIGGENTEAFF	TRBJ1-1	few	TRBV4-3	-
TGTGCCAGCTCACCACCGTCCAGGGGGCATGCAGGAGAGACCCAGTACTTC	CASSPPSRGHAGETQYF	TRBJ2-5	few	TRBV18	TRBD1
TGTGCCAGCAGTGCCTCTTCGGGCCGCTACAATGAGCAGTTCTTC	CASSASSGRYNEQFF	TRBJ2-1	many	TRBV7-2	-
TGTGCCAGCAGTTTTCGGACACACAATGAGCAGTTCTTC	CASSFRTHNEQFF	TRBJ2-1	many	TRBV5-8	-
TGTGCCAGCAGTGACAGGGTGAGGGTTATAGGCGAGCAGTACTTC	CASSDRVRVIGEQYF	TRBJ2-7	many	TRBV2	-
TGTGCCAGCAAAAAACAGGGGGGGGAGCAGTACTTC	CASKKQGGEQYF	TRBJ2-7	few	TRBV5-5	-
TGCGCCAGCAGCTTGGTTTCGGGGACAGATACGCAGTATTTT	CASSLVSGTDTQYF	TRBJ2-3	many	TRBV5-1	-
TGCAGTGCTAGATTGGACTTCGGGGGGGGCACAGATACGCAGTATTTT	CSARLDFGGGTDTQYF	TRBJ2-3	-	TRBV20-1	TRBD2
TGTGCCACCAGCAGAGTCGGACAGGGCAAAGAGACCCAGTACTTC	CATSRVGQGKETQYF	TRBJ2-5	many	TRBV15	TRBD1
TGTGCCAGCAGCTCAGACGCACGGGCTGAAGCTTTCTTT	CASSSDARAEAFF	TRBJ1-1	many	TRBV5-5	-
TGTGCCAGCAGCCCTAGACTAGCGGGAGACAATGAGCAGTTCTTC	CASSPRLAGDNEQFF	TRBJ2-1	many	TRBV13	TRBD2
TGTGCCAGCAGCTTAGTGGGACTAGGAATGGCCAATGAGCAGTTCTTC	CASSLVGLGMANEQFF	TRBJ2-1	many	TRBV7-2	TRBD2
TGTGCCAGCAGCCAAGATTTGCTAGGTCGGACCCAGTACTTC	CASSQDLLGRTQYF	TRBJ2-5	many	TRBV4-2	-
TGTGCCAGCAGTTTAGCGCTGGTAGAGGCTGAAGCTTTCTTT	CASSLALVEAEAFF	TRBJ1-1	many	TRBV12-3/TRBV12-4	-
TGTGCCACCAAACACCGGGATTTTAATGAAAAACTGTTTTTT	CATKHRDFNEKLFF	TRBJ1-4	many	TRBV10-3	-
TGTGCCAGCACCGGGACCGGGGAGCTGTTTTTT	CASTGTGELFF	TRBJ2-2	many	TRBV6-5	-
TGTGCCAGCAGTTCACCCGGGACAGGGGGCACAGATACGCAGTATTTT	CASSSPGTGGTDTQYF	TRBJ2-3	many	TRBV28	TRBD1
TGTGCCAGTAGTAGAGGCCGAGTCCCCTTGGATACGCAGTATTTT	CASSRGRVPLDTQYF	TRBJ2-3	once	TRBV19	-
TGTGCCAGCTCACCACCAGAAACCTACGAGCAGTACTTC	CASSPPETYEQYF	TRBJ2-7	-	TRBV18	-
TGTGCCAGCAGCTTGGGACAGGTGGAAGATACGCAGTATTTT	CASSLGQVEDTQYF	TRBJ2-3	many	TRBV5-5	-
TGCAGCGTTGTTCAGCGCTCTAACTATGGCTACACCTTC	CSVVQRSNYGYTF	TRBJ1-2	many	TRBV29-1	-
TGTGCCAGCAGCCAAGACTTCTCCTACGAGCAGTACTTC	CASSQDFSYEQYF	TRBJ2-7	-	TRBV3-1	-
TGTGCCAGCAGCCCCGGAGAAAGCAGGGAGTATAACTATGGCTACACCTTC	CASSPGESREYNYGYTF	TRBJ1-2	many	TRBV7-6	-
TGTGCCTGGAGTGTACCCGGGGGTTTACAAGAGACCCAGTACTTC	CAWSVPGGLQETQYF	TRBJ2-5	-	TRBV30	-
TGTGCCAGCAGCTTACCGGGCCGCTTTGAGCAGTTCTTC	CASSLPGRFEQFF	TRBJ2-1	few	TRBV7-6	-
TGTGCCAGCAGCCGTGGTAGCGGGAGGTCCAACGAGCAGTACTTC	CASSRGSGRSNEQYF	TRBJ2-7	many	TRBV27	TRBD2
TGTGCCAGCAGTTTAAGTCTCAGGGGGGCGTCTGGGGCCAACGTCCTGACTTTC	CASSLSLRGASGANVLTF	TRBJ2-6	many	TRBV28	-
TGCAGTGCTGCTAGGACAGGGGTAACTGAAGCTTTCTTT	CSAARTGVTEAFF	TRBJ1-1	many	TRBV20-1	TRBD1
TGTGCCAGCAGGAAACCGTCTAGTATACTTCACAATGAGCAGTTCTTC	CASRKPSSILHNEQFF	TRBJ2-1	many	TRBV12-3/TRBV12-4	-
TGTGCCAGCTTGGACAGGGAACCCTACAATGAGCAGTTCTTC	CASLDREPYNEQFF	TRBJ2-1	-	TRBV18	TRBD1
TGTGCCAGCAGTTTGAGGGGGGTAGGAAATCAGCCCCAGCATTTT	CASSLRGVGNQPQHF	TRBJ1-5	many	TRBV28	-
TGCGCCAGCAGCCAACAGGGGGGGGCACCTCAGCCCCAGCATTTT	CASSQQGGAPQPQHF	TRBJ1-5	few	TRBV4-1	TRBD1
TGTGCCAGCAGTTTGTCGGACAGGTCCTTCGGAGGATGGCGCACAGATACGCAGTATTTT	CASSLSDRSFGGWRTDTQYF	TRBJ2-3	many	TRBV12-3/TRBV12-4	TRBD1
TGTGCCAGCAGCGGGAGGACGGGAAGGCAGCCCCAGCATTTT	CASSGRTGRQPQHF	TRBJ1-5	many	TRBV7-9	-
TGTGCCAGCAGCCGAAGACAGGGGGCGAAGCACGAGCAGTACTTC	CASSRRQGAKHEQYF	TRBJ2-7	-	TRBV11-2	TRBD1
TGTGCCAGCAGTACCACCTGGACAGGGGGGAACACTGAAGCTTTCTTT	CASSTTWTGGNTEAFF	TRBJ1-1	many	TRBV6-7	TRBD1
TGTGCCAGCAGCTCCCCGGGGACGGCTAATGGCTACACCTTC	CASSSPGTANGYTF	TRBJ1-2	once	TRBV11-2	-
TGCAGTGCTAGAGCCAGACAGGGTTCCAACTATGGCTACACCTTC	CSARARQGSNYGYTF	TRBJ1-2	many	TRBV20-1	TRBD1